The T cell receptor beta chain under discussion was sequenced for a study of early T cells in non-severe SARS-CoV-2 infection. The overall study: Chains from this unsorted whole-blood bulk RNA could not be paired.

The V and J ends lost 6 bases and 2 bases respectively, with 8 bases between them. The CDR3 consists of 12 residues. Per the germline V gene, CDR1 is MDHEN and CDR2 is SYDVKM. About this clonotype: Its cognate antigen is unknown.

Study-wide results and limits: VDJdb matching favored anti-spike CD8 responses, missing private and CD4 specificities.

Unique molecular identifiers were affixed to single, distinct cDNA molecules. One entry per CDR3 protein results from TCRdb running MiXCR on the 5' RACE reads. The sample has 60,000 to 75,000 distinct CDR3 sequences; roughly 4.9% are singletons. The genes are TRBV28 and TRBJ2-7; D is undetermined. The sequence derives from an adult who was a healthcare worker with PCR-confirmed SARS-CoV-2 infection or an uninfected control (not recorded which). The donor label of this sample is uncertain. Specimen: whole blood, collected at baseline. The CDR3 sequence is CASSSQTYEQYF. CDR3 in DNA: TGTGCCAGCAGCTCCCAAACCTACGAGCAGTACTTC.